These 26 T cell receptor beta chains share one sample of origin, sequenced in a study of T cell repertoires in cytomegalovirus infection. These receptors lack a known antigen. TCRdb reprocessed the reads via MiXCR and lists one record per CDR3 protein. The sample has about 920,000 distinct CDR3 sequences; around 32% are singletons. Sequenced here: cultured CD8+ T cells from PBMCs, sampled from culture after CMV antigen stimulation. All receptors derive from a human donor in good health (CMV status not recorded). Some clones in this sample may be carry-over from other donors' samples.

In this sample, this clonotype turned up many times. The V call is TRBV12-3 or TRBV12-4, the J call TRBJ2-1; no clear D. Trimming took 3 bases from V and 9 from J, leaving 6 bases between them. This CDR3 is 11 amino acids long. CDR3 coding DNA: TGTGCCAGCAGTTTTATGGGTGAGCAGTTCTTC. Protein product: CASSFMGEQFF.

In this sample, this clonotype turned up a few times. This chain links TRBV5-4 with TRBJ2-1; D may be TRBD2 (6 bases). The germline V gene has CDR1 SGHNT and CDR2 YYREEE (reference sequence). This CDR3 contains 15 residues. V lost 1 base and J lost 9, with 17 bases in between. DNA for the CDR3: TGTGCCAGCAGCTTGAGGAGGGAAATCCCCGGTGAGCAGTTCTTC. Translation gives CASSLRREIPGEQFF.

The chain carries TRBV6-5 and TRBJ1-2; TRBD1 is a possible D gene (5 bases). This CDR3 spans 13 amino acids. Trimming took 6 bases from V and 4 from J, leaving 12 bases between them. The germline CDR1 and CDR2 sequences are MNHEY and SVGAGI. This CDR3 is CASRQGSSYGYTF. As DNA, the CDR3 is TGTGCCAGCAGGCAGGGTTCTAGCTATGGCTACACCTTC.

This rearrangement joins TRBV29-1 to TRBJ1-2, with TRBD1 matching 7 bases. CDR1 SQVTM and CDR2 ANQGSEA come from the germline V gene. This CDR3 is built from 14 residues. The V gene end was trimmed by 6 bases and the J gene end by 8 bases; junction bases not matched to a gene: 15. DNA for the CDR3: TGCAGCGTGGTCTTGGGACAGCCTTCTTTCGGCTACACCTTC. It codes for CSVVLGQPSFGYTF.

Comment on this clonotype: A single base separates this from a much larger clone, so it may be a read error. This chain links TRBV7-2 with TRBJ1-2; D may be TRBD1 (5 bases). Per germline, CDR1 SGHTA and CDR2 FQGNSA. The CDR3 runs 15 residues. The DNA for the CDR3 is TGTGCCAACAGCCCCACAGTCGGGGCCGACGTAGGCTACACCTTC. Protein sequence: CANSPTVGADVGYTF.

The CDR3 region has the DNA TGTGCCAGCAGTTGGGGGGTAGCTCTTGGTGAAAAACTGTTTTTT. Protein product: CASSWGVALGEKLFF. The V call is TRBV12-3 or TRBV12-4, the J call TRBJ1-4; tentative D call: TRBD1 (5 bases). This CDR3 has 15 residues. V lost 4 bases and J 7 bases, leaving 16 bases between the germline ends.

This clonotype was counted only a few times. This sequence joins TRBV27 and TRBJ1-4; D is possibly TRBD1 (5 bases). V lost 0 bases, J lost 8 bases, and 13 bases lay in between. The V gene's germline CDR1 is MNHEY and CDR2 SMNVEV (reference sequence). The CDR3 is 15 amino acids. CDR3: CASSLSSQGGEKLFF. The CDR3 bases are TGTGCCAGCAGTTTATCGAGCCAGGGCGGAGAAAAACTGTTTTTT.

This chain joins TRBV7-9 and TRBJ1-1; D perhaps matches TRBD1 (5 bases). This CDR3 contains 12 residues. Germline CDR1 is SEHNR and CDR2 is FQNEAQ (reference sequence). Trimming stripped 8 bases from V and 6 bases from J, with 13 bases between. DNA of the CDR3: TGTGCCAGCGCCCCCGGGGGTGCTGAAGCTTTCTTT. This encodes CASAPGGAEAFF. The complete variable domain, with remaining parts taken from reference TRBV7-9 and TRBJ1-1, reads DTGVSQNPRHKITKRGQNVTFRCDPISEHNRLYWYRQTLGQGPEFLTYFQNEAQLEKSRLLSDRFSAERPKGSFSTLEIQRTEQGDSAMYLCASAPGGAEAFFGQGTRLTVV.

This clonotype occurred many times. The chain joins TRBV7-2 to TRBJ2-1, with 12 bases lining up with TRBD2. CDR3 size: 20 residues. Germline V gene data show CDR1 as SGHTA and CDR2 as FQGNSA. Trimming took 0 bases from V and 0 from J; bases not matched to a gene: 9. The CDR3: CASSLAQLAGGRSSYNEQFF. CDR3 nucleotide sequence: TGTGCCAGCAGCTTAGCGCAACTAGCGGGGGGTCGCAGCTCCTACAATGAGCAGTTCTTC.

This clonotype is hyperexpanded by share. The chain uses TRBV7-2 and TRBJ2-7; the match to TRBD1 covers 9 bases. Germline CDR1 and CDR2: SGHTA and FQGNSA. The CDR3 covers 13 residues. Trimming took 5 bases from V and 4 from J; bases not matched to a gene: 3. CDR3 nucleotide sequence: TGTGCCAGCAGCCCGGACAGGGGTTACGAGCAGTACGTC. It is translated as CASSPDRGYEQYV.

This chain uses TRBV12-3 or TRBV12-4 with TRBJ2-1; either TRBD1 or TRBD2 may supply D (7 bases each). V was trimmed by 7 bases and J by 3 bases, leaving 19 bases between them. This CDR3 is 16 amino acids long. The CDR3 DNA sequence: TGTGCCAGCAACGACCCGACAGGGAGGGGCTACAATGAGCAGTTCTTC. Amino acids: CASNDPTGRGYNEQFF.

The CDR3 region has the DNA TGTGCCAGCCGAGAGATTAGCGACACAGATACGCAGTATTTT. Protein: CASREISDTDTQYF. The chain uses TRBV28 and TRBJ2-3, with a possible D match to TRBD2 (5 bases). V was shortened by 8 bases and J by 2 bases, with 14 bases between the two germline ends. Looked up from germline, CDR1 is MDHEN and CDR2 is SYDVKM. The CDR3 has 14 residues. The entire variable domain, with the rest obtained from reference TRBV28 and TRBJ2-3, is as follows: DVKVTQSSRYLVKRTGEKVFLECVQDMDHENMFWYRQDPGLGLRLIYFSYDVKMKEKGDIPEGYSVSREKKERFSLILESASTNQTSMYLCASREISDTDTQYFGPGTRLTVL.

This clonotype was seen repeatedly, ten times or more. The chain combines TRBV7-9 with TRBJ1-5; possible D gene TRBD1, 6 bases. This CDR3 has 13 residues. The V gene's germline CDR1 is SEHNR and CDR2 FQNEAQ (reference sequence). The V gene lost 4 bases and the J gene lost 4 bases, with 8 bases spanning the gap. CDR3: CASSSGQNQPQHF. The CDR3 nucleotides read TGTGCCAGCAGCTCTGGACAGAATCAGCCCCAGCATTTT.

V is TRBV6-6 and J is TRBJ2-3, with 8 positions matching TRBD2. J lost 2 bases, V lost 0 bases, and 7 bases had no gene match. CDR3 length: 17 amino acids. Germline V gives CDR1 MNHNY, CDR2 SVGAGI (reference sequence). CDR3 DNA sequence: TGTGCCAGCAGTTACTCGATGGCGGGGGGTTTCACAGATACGCAGTATTTT. Its translation: CASSYSMAGGFTDTQYF.

The chain uses TRBV10-3 and TRBJ1-2, with unresolved D. This CDR3 is built from 15 residues. The V gene's germline CDR1 is ENHRY and CDR2 SYGVKD. Trimming removed 7 bases from V and 5 bases from J, with 20 bases in between. This CDR3 reads CAIKSHLNGSYGYTF. The CDR3 DNA sequence: TGTGCCATCAAATCTCACCTTAACGGAAGTTATGGCTACACCTTC.

This clonotype was recorded at least ten times. The chain uses TRBV27 and TRBJ2-1, with a weak D call TRBD1 (6 bases). This CDR3 has 14 residues. The V and J ends lost 4 bases and 2 bases respectively, with 9 bases between them. CDR1 and CDR2 (germline): MNHEY, SMNVEV (reference sequence). For the CDR3, the DNA is TGTGCCAGCAGTTCTGGGACAACCTACAATGAGCAGTTCTTC. This gives the protein CASSSGTTYNEQFF.

The chain carries TRBV27 and TRBJ1-5; no definite D call. Per the germline V gene, CDR1 is MNHEY and CDR2 is SMNVEV (reference sequence). V lost 3 bases, J lost 4 bases, and 7 bases lay in between. The CDR3 has 13 amino acids. Here the CDR3 reads CASSFRANQPQHF. CDR3 bases: TGTGCCAGCAGTTTTCGGGCGAATCAGCCCCAGCATTTT.

This clonotype has only a few counts. The gene calls are TRBV6-1 and TRBJ2-7; D may be TRBD1 (6 bases). From germline, CDR1 is MNHNS and CDR2 SASEGT. Deletions cut 2 bases from V and 2 bases from J, with 10 bases between. The CDR3 totals 14 residues. CDR3: CASSEWGQPYEQYV. The CDR3 nucleotides read TGTGCCAGCAGTGAATGGGGGCAGCCCTACGAGCAGTACGTC.

J is TRBJ1-1 and V is TRBV19; 9 positions agree with TRBD1. Germline CDR1 is LNHDA and CDR2 is SQIVND (reference sequence). The CDR3 totals 14 residues. V gave up 5 bases and J gave up 6 bases; unmatched junction bases: 7. The CDR3 here is CASSFRQGVSEAFF. CDR3 coding DNA: TGTGCCAGTAGTTTCCGACAGGGGGTCTCTGAAGCTTTCTTT.

This rearrangement joins TRBV27 to TRBJ1-2; 9 bases align to TRBD1. Per germline, CDR1 MNHEY and CDR2 SMNVEV (reference sequence). J lost 1 base, V lost 5 bases, and 5 bases had no gene match. This CDR3 has 15 amino acids. CDR3 nucleotide sequence: TGTGCCAGCAGTATCGGGACAGGGCTTAACTATGGCTACACCTTC. The encoded protein is CASSIGTGLNYGYTF.

The chain employs TRBV9 and TRBJ1-4; TRBD1 agrees at 9 bases. In germline, CDR1 is SGDLS, CDR2 YYNGEE. The V and J ends lost 3 bases and 5 bases, in that order; junction bases with no gene match: 8. The CDR3 totals 16 residues. For the CDR3, the DNA is TGTGCCAGCAGCGGTATGACAGGGGGTGGGAATGAAAAACTGTTTTTT. Its protein is CASSGMTGGGNEKLFF.

The chain combines TRBV28 with TRBJ2-5; D is possibly TRBD1 or TRBD2 (5 bases each). With 6 bases removed from V and 1 base from J, the gap between germline ends came to 12 bases. The CDR3 totals 14 residues. Germline lookup yields CDR1 MDHEN and CDR2 SYDVKM. CDR3 protein: CASSPSGTQETQYF. As DNA, the CDR3 is TGTGCCAGCAGCCCCTCCGGGACCCAAGAGACCCAGTACTTC.

The chain combines TRBV7-6 with TRBJ2-2; 10 bases line up with TRBD2. The V segment lost 0 bases and the J segment 3 bases; nucleotides outside the gene matches: 7. This CDR3 spans 18 amino acids. CDR1 and CDR2 (germline): SGHVS, FNYEAQ. In DNA, the CDR3 is TGTGCCAGCAGCTTAGCCCCCCCCCTAGCGGGGGACACCGGGGAGCTGTTTTTT. Its translation is CASSLAPPLAGDTGELFF.

This clonotype came up many times. The rearrangement links TRBV7-9 to TRBJ2-7, with TRBD1 matching 7 bases. The ends lost 5 bases at V and 5 bases at J; junction bases unmatched: 6. This CDR3 has 13 residues. From germline, CDR1 is SEHNR and CDR2 FQNEAQ (reference sequence). Here the CDR3 DNA reads TGTGCCAGCAGCCGCGGACAGGCCCACGAGCAGTACGTC. This sequence encodes CASSRGQAHEQYV.

V is TRBV5-6 and J is TRBJ2-5, with TRBD2 as a possible D gene (7 bases). Trimming took 2 bases from V and 7 from J, leaving 12 bases between them. The CDR3 sequence is 13 residues long. Germline-derived CDR1 and CDR2 are SGHDT and YYEEEE. CDR3 in amino acids: CASSFGGPGTQYF. CDR3 bases: TGTGCCAGCAGCTTCGGGGGGCCAGGGACCCAGTACTTC.

The chain joins TRBV4-3 to TRBJ2-1, with a possible D match to TRBD2 (7 bases). Germline-derived CDR1 and CDR2 are LGHNA and YSLEER. The CDR3 has 16 amino acids. The V end lost 1 base, the J end lost 3 bases, and 13 bases lay between the germline ends. The CDR3 spells CASSQVTGGFYNEQFF. CDR3 DNA: TGCGCCAGCAGCCAAGTCACGGGGGGCTTCTACAATGAGCAGTTCTTC.